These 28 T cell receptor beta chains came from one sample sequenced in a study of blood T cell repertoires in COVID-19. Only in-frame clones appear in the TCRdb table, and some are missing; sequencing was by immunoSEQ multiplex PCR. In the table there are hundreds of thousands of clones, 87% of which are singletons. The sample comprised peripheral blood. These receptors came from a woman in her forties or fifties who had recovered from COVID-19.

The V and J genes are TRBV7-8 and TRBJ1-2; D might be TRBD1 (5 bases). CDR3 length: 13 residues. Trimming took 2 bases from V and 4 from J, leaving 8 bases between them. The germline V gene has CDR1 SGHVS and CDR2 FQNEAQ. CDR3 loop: CASSLTGGYGYTF. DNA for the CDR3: TGTGCCAGCAGCTTAACAGGCGGCTATGGCTACACCTTC.

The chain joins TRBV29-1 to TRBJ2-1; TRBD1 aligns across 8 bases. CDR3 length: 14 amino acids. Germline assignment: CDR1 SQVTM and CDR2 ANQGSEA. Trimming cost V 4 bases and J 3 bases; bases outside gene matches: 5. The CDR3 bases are TGCAGCGTTGCGACAGGGGATTTCTACAATGAGCAGTTCTTC. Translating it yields CSVATGDFYNEQFF.

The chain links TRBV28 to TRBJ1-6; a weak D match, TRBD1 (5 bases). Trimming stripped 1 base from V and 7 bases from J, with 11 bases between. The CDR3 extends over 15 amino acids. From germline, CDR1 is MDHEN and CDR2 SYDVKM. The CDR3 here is CASSLSIRGNSPLHF. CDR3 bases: TGTGCCAGCAGTTTATCTATTAGGGGAAATTCACCCCTCCACTTT.

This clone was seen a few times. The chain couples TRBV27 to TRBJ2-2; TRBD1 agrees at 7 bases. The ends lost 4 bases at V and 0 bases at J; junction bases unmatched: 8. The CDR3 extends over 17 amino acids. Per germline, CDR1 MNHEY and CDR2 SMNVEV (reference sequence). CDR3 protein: CASSSPGQPSNTGELFF. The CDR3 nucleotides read TGTGCCAGCAGTTCCCCGGGACAGCCTTCGAACACCGGGGAGCTGTTTTTT.

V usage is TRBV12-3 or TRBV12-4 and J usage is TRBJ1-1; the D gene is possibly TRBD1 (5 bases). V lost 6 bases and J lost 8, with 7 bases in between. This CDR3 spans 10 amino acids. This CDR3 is CASRKGEAFF. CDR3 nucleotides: TGTGCCAGCAGGAAGGGGGAAGCTTTCTTT.

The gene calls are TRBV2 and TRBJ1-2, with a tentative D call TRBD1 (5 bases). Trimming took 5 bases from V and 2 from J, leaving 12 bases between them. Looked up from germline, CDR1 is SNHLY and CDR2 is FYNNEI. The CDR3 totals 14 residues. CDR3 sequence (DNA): TGTGCCAGCAGTTTGGAGGGGATGAACTATGGCTACACCTTC. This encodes CASSLEGMNYGYTF.

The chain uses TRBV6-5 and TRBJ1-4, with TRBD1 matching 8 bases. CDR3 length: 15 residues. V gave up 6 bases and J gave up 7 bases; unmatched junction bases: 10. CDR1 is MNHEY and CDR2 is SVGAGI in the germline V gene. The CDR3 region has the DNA TGTGCCAGCAGGGGAGCAGACAGGGGAGGTGAAAAACTGTTTTTT. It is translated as CASRGADRGGEKLFF.

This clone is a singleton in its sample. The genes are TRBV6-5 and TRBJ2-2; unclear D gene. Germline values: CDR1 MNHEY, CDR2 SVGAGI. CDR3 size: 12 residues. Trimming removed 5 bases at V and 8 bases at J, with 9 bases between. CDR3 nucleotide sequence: TGTGCCAGCAGTCCCACCCTAGGGGAGCTGTTTTTT. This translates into CASSPTLGELFF.

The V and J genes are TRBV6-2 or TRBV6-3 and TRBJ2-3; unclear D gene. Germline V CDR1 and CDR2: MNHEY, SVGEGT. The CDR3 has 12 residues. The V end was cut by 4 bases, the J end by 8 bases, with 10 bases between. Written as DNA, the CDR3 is TGTGCCAGCAGTTCCCCTGGAGTTACGCAGTATTTT. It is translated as CASSSPGVTQYF.

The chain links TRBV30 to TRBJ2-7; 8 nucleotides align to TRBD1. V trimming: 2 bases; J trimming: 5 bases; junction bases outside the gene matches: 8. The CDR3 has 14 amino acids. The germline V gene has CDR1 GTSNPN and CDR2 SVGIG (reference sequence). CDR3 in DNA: TGTGCCTGGAGTTTCTCAGGGGGACAGGACGAGCAGTACTTC. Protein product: CAWSFSGGQDEQYF.

The DNA for the CDR3 is TGTGCCAGCAGTGATCAGACAGGGCATAATTCACCCCTCCACTTT. This gives the protein CASSDQTGHNSPLHF. The chain links TRBV2 to TRBJ1-6; TRBD1 aligns across 7 bases. Germline V gene lookup returns CDR1 SNHLY and CDR2 FYNNEI. V dropped 3 bases and J dropped 5; count of bases not matched to a gene: 4. This CDR3 has 15 residues. Looking up the rest from reference TRBV2 and TRBJ1-6 gives the full variable domain: EPEVTQTPSHQVTQMGQEVILRCVPISNHLYFYWYRQILGQKVEFLVSFYNNEISEKSEIFDDQFSVERPDGSNFTLKIRSTKLEDSAMYFCASSDQTGHNSPLHFGNGTRLTVT.

CDR3 sequence reads: CASTLSNSEAFF. In nucleotides, the CDR3 is TGTGCCAGCACCCTTTCCAACTCCGAAGCTTTCTTT. The chain combines TRBV7-3 with TRBJ1-1; D unresolved. The CDR3 contains 12 residues. V lost 7 bases, J lost 8 bases, and 14 bases lay in between. The germline V gene has CDR1 SGHTA and CDR2 FQGTGA. The full variable domain, with the rest looked up from reference TRBV7-3 and TRBJ1-1, is GAGVSQTPSNKVTEKGKYVELRCDPISGHTALYWYRQSLGQGPEFLIYFQGTGAADDSGLPNDRFFAVRPEGSVSTLKIQRTERGDSAVYLCASTLSNSEAFFGQGTRLTVV.

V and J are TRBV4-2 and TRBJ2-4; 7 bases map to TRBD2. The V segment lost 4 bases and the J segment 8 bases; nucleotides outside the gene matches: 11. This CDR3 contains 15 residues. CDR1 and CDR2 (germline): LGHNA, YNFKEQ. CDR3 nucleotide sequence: TGTGCCAGCAGCCTGGAGACTAGCAACTTTGACATTCAGTACTTC. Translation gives CASSLETSNFDIQYF.

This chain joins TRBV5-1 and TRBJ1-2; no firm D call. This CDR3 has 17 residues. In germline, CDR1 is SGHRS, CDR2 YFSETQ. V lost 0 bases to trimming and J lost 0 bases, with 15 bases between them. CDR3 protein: CASSLVLDKTTNYGYTF. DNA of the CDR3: TGCGCCAGCAGCTTGGTCCTTGACAAGACAACTAACTATGGCTACACCTTC.

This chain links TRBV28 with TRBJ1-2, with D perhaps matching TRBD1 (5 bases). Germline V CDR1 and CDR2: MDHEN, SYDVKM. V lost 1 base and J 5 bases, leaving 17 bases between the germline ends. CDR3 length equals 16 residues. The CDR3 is CASSLFFRQGGYGYTF. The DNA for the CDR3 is TGTGCCAGCAGTTTATTTTTTCGGCAGGGAGGATATGGCTACACCTTC.

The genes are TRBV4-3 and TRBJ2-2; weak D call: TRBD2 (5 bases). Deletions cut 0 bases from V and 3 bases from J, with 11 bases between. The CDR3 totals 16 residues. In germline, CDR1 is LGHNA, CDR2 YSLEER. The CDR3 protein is CASSQELRGYTGELFF. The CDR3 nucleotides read TGCGCCAGCAGCCAAGAACTCCGGGGTTACACCGGGGAGCTGTTTTTT.

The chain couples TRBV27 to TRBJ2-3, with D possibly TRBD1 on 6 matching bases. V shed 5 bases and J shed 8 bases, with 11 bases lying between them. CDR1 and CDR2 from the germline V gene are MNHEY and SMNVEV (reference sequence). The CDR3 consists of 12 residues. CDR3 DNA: TGTGCCAGCAGTCAGGGGTTCGGTACGCAGTATTTT. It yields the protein CASSQGFGTQYF.

CDR3 DNA: TGTGCCAGCAGCTCCCTTGGCGGTTACGAGCAGTACTTC. Translated, it gives CASSSLGGYEQYF. V usage is TRBV6-5 and J usage is TRBJ2-7; D not certain. Germline V gene sequence: CDR1 MNHEY, CDR2 SVGAGI. The CDR3 runs 13 residues. V was cut by 6 bases and J by 4 bases, with 13 bases left in between.

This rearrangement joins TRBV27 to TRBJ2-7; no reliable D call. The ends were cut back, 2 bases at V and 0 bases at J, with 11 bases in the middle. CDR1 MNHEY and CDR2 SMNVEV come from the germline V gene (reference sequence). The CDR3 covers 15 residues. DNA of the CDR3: TGTGCCAGCAGTTTAGGTCAGGCCAGCTCCTACGAGCAGTACTTC. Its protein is CASSLGQASSYEQYF.

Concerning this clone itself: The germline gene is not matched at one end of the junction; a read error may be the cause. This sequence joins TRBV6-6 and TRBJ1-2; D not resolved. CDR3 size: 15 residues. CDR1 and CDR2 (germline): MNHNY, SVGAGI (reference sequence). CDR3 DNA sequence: TGTACCAGCAGCGACGAGGCAGGAGGTAACTATGGCTACACCTTC. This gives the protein CTSSDEAGGNYGYTF.

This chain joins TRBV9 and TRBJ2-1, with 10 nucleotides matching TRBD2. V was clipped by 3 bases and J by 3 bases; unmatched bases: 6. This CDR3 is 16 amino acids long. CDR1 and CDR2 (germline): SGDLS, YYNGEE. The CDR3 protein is CASSAQPSGGYNEQFF. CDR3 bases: TGTGCCAGCAGCGCCCAACCTAGCGGGGGCTACAATGAGCAGTTCTTC. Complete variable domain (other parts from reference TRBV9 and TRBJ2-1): DSGVTQTPKHLITATGQRVTLRCSPRSGDLSVYWYQQSLDQGLQFLIQYYNGEERAKGNILERFSAQQFPDLHSELNLSSLELGDSALYFCASSAQPSGGYNEQFFGPGTRLTVL.

CDR3 sequence reads: CASSPQDYNTEAFF. The CDR3 DNA reads as TGTGCCAGCTCACCACAGGACTACAACACTGAAGCTTTCTTT. The chain has TRBV18 and TRBJ1-1; D gene ambiguous. The CDR3 runs 14 residues. V lost 1 base, J lost 2 bases, and 8 bases lay in between. Germline V gene data show CDR1 as KGHSH and CDR2 as LQKENI.

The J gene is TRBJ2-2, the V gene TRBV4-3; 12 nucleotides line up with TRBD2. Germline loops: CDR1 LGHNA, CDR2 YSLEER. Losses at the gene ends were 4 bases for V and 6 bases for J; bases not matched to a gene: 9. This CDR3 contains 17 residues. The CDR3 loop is CASSLASGRGAAGELFF. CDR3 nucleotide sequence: TGCGCCAGCAGCCTCGCTAGCGGGAGGGGGGCGGCCGGGGAGCTGTTTTTT.

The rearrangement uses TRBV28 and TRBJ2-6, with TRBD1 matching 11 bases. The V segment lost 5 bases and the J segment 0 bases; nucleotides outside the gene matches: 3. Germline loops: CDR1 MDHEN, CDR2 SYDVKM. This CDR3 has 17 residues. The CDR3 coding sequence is TGTGCCAGCAGTCGCGGGACAGGGGGCTCTGGGGCCAACGTCCTGACTTTC. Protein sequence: CASSRGTGGSGANVLTF.

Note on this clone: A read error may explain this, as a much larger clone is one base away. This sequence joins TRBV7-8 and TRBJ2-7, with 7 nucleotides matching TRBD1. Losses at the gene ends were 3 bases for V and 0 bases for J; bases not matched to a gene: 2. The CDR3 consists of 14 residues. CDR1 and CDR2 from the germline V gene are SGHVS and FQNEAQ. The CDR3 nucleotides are TGTGCCAGCAGCTTCCGGGACAGCTCCTACGAGCAGTACTTC. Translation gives CASSFRDSSYEQYF.

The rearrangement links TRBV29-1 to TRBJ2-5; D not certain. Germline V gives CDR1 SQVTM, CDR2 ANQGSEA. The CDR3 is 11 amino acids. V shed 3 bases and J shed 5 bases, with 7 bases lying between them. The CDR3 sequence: CSVDYLETQYF. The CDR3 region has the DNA TGCAGCGTTGACTACCTGGAGACCCAGTACTTC.

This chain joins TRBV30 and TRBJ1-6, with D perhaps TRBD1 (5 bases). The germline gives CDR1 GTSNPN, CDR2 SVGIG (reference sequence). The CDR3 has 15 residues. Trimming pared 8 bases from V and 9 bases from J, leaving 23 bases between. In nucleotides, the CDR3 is TGTGCCACCACCCTCCTAAGGGGAGGGAGTTCACCCCTCCACTTT. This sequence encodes CATTLLRGGSSPLHF. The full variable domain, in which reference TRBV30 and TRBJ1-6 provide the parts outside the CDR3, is SQTIHQWPATLVQPVGSPLSLECTVEGTSNPNLYWYRQAAGRGLQLLFYSVGIGQISSEVPQNLSASRPQDRQFILSSKKLLLSDSGFYLCATTLLRGGSSPLHFGNGTRLTVT.

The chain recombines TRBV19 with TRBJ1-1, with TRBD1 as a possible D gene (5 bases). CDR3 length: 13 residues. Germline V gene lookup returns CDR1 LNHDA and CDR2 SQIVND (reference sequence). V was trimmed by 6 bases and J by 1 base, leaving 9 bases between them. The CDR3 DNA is TGTGCCAGTAGCAAAACAGGGAACACTGAAGCTTTCTTT. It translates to CASSKTGNTEAFF. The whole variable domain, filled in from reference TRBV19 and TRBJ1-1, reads DGGITQSPKYLFRKEGQNVTLSCEQNLNHDAMYWYRQDPGQGLRLIYYSQIVNDFQKGDIAEGYSVSREKKESFPLTVTSAQKNPTAFYLCASSKTGNTEAFFGQGTRLTVV.